Listed here are 15 T cell receptor beta chains from one sample, sequenced in a study of cytomegalovirus exposure and HLA in healthy donors. PCR involved 60 Vbeta and 13 Jbeta primers. Assay: immunoSEQ multiplex PCR; the TCRdb copy retains only in-frame clones and omits some. The table lists over 100,000 clones, roughly 76% of them singletons. The sample was PBMCs. The origin of the receptors is a woman aged 45-65 years in good health and CMV-seropositive.

As for this clone: Mismatch with germline at one junction end may stem from a read error. The rearrangement uses TRBV6-1 and TRBJ2-4; 7 bases map to TRBD1. CDR3 size: 12 residues. CDR1 is MNHNS, CDR2 SASEGT, per germline. The CDR3 nucleotides are TGTGCCAGCGGTCAGGGGGAAAACAGTCAGTACTTC. It encodes CASGQGENSQYF.

This clone was seen only a few times. This chain connects TRBV6-1 to TRBJ2-5, with TRBD1 matching over 9 bases. With the DNA end fitting TRBJ2-7 better, the J assignment may be wrong. This CDR3 has 15 residues. CDR1 and CDR2 (germline): MNHNS, SASEGT. This CDR3 is CASSEEGQGGVEQYF. CDR3 nucleotide sequence: TGTGCCAGCAGTGAAGAGGGACAGGGAGGGGTCGAGCAGTACTTC.

CDR3 region: CASSLERDRPKETQYF. The CDR3, as DNA: TGTGCCAGCAGCTTGGAAAGGGACAGGCCGAAGGAGACCCAGTACTTC. The J gene is TRBJ2-5, the V gene TRBV5-6, with TRBD1 matching over 8 bases. The CDR3 runs 16 residues. V lost 0 bases, J lost 5 bases, and 9 bases stayed unmatched. From germline, CDR1 is SGHDT and CDR2 YYEEEE.

This chain uses TRBV5-4 with TRBJ2-3; 8 bases line up with TRBD2. Germline CDR1 reads SGHNT; CDR2 reads YYREEE (reference sequence). The CDR3 totals 16 residues. Germline trimming cut 0 bases from V and 2 bases from J; bases unmatched to any gene: 5. CDR3 nucleotides: TGTGCCAGCAGCTTGGACGGGACTAGAGACACAGATACGCAGTATTTT. Translated: CASSLDGTRDTDTQYF.

V usage is TRBV29-1 and J usage is TRBJ2-3; 7 positions match TRBD1. J gave up 3 bases and V 3 bases, and 3 bases lay outside the gene matches. The CDR3 runs 13 residues. Germline V CDR1 and CDR2: SQVTM, ANQGSEA. CDR3 DNA: TGCAGCGTTGAGACAGGGACGACAGATACGCAGTATTTT. It is translated as CSVETGTTDTQYF.

The chain recombines TRBV7-9 with TRBJ2-7; 7 nucleotides line up with TRBD2. The CDR3 has 15 amino acids. CDR1 and CDR2 from the germline V gene are SEHNR and FQNEAQ (reference sequence). Trimming cost V 2 bases and J 7 bases; bases outside gene matches: 11. CDR3 sequence reads: CASSLKARWGGEQYF. CDR3 in DNA: TGTGCCAGCAGCTTAAAGGCCCGGTGGGGGGGGGAGCAGTACTTC.

The chain combines TRBV5-1 with TRBJ1-2; D not certain. Per germline, CDR1 SGHRS and CDR2 YFSETQ. The CDR3 is made up of 13 amino acids. V lost 3 bases, J lost 2 bases, and 8 bases lay in between. The CDR3 region has the DNA TGCGCCAGCAGCTCCACAATGAACTATGGCTACACCTTC. This translates into CASSSTMNYGYTF.

This clone was counted a few times. J is TRBJ2-5 and V is TRBV7-6; 13 bases fit TRBD2. CDR3 length equals 15 residues. The V segment lost 5 bases and the J segment 5 bases; nucleotides outside the gene matches: 5. The germline V gene encodes CDR1 SGHVS and CDR2 FNYEAQ. CDR3 bases: TGTGCCAGCAGCCCACGGACTAGCGGGAGTGAGACCCAGTACTTC. Its translation is CASSPRTSGSETQYF. The variable domain in full, with the rest retrieved from reference TRBV7-6 and TRBJ2-5, is GAGVSQSPRYKVTKRGQDVALRCDPISGHVSLYWYRQALGQGPEFLTYFNYEAQQDKSGLPNDRFSAERPEGSISTLTIQRTEQRDSAMYRCASSPRTSGSETQYFGPGTRLLVL.

This clone has more than one count but fewer than ten. The V gene is TRBV29-1, the J gene TRBJ2-2; 7 bases line up with TRBD2. Germline lookup yields CDR1 SQVTM and CDR2 ANQGSEA. The CDR3 contains 15 residues. V lost 0 bases, J lost 4 bases, and 5 bases stayed unmatched. The CDR3 sequence: CSVEDGRDSTGELFF. CDR3 in DNA: TGCAGCGTTGAAGATGGGAGGGATTCCACCGGGGAGCTGTTTTTT.

This chain uses TRBV5-1 with TRBJ2-2; 7 bases fit TRBD2. The CDR3 runs to 17 residues. V trimming: 3 bases; J trimming: 2 bases; junction bases outside the gene matches: 10. Germline CDR1 SGHRS, CDR2 YFSETQ. The CDR3 region has the DNA TGCGCCAGCAGCTACTTGGCTAGCGGTACCAACACCGGGGAGCTGTTTTTT. It encodes CASSYLASGTNTGELFF.

This chain joins TRBV9 and TRBJ2-7, with 9 bases matching TRBD1. This CDR3 is 14 amino acids long. Germline CDR1 reads SGDLS; CDR2 reads YYNGEE. The V segment lost 4 bases and the J segment 4 bases; nucleotides outside the gene matches: 6. In nucleotides, the CDR3 is TGTGCCAGCAGCCCGCCGGACAGGGGTTACGAGCAGTACTTC. Protein: CASSPPDRGYEQYF.

V gene TRBV6-5 combines with J gene TRBJ2-3; TRBD1 is a possible D gene (5 bases). Trimming took 6 bases from V and 3 from J, leaving 10 bases between them. Germline V gene sequence: CDR1 MNHEY, CDR2 SVGAGI. The CDR3 length is 13 residues. CDR3 sequence (DNA): TGTGCCAGCAGATTTGCAGGGACAGATACGCAGTATTTT. Protein sequence: CASRFAGTDTQYF.

This clone was seen a few times. V is TRBV4-2 and J is TRBJ1-3; D not resolved. The CDR3 is 16 amino acids. Trimming stripped 0 bases from V and 0 bases from J, with 9 bases between. Germline loops: CDR1 LGHNA, CDR2 YNFKEQ. CDR3 protein: CASSQDLWLSGNTIYF. The DNA of the CDR3 is TGTGCCAGCAGCCAAGATCTGTGGCTCTCTGGAAACACCATATATTTT.

This clone has more than one count but fewer than ten. The V gene is TRBV7-3, the J gene TRBJ2-1; 7 bases are shared with TRBD2. The junction had 9 bases not matched to a gene; V was cut back by 0 bases and J by 7 bases. The V gene's germline CDR1 is SGHTA and CDR2 FQGTGA. This CDR3 has 16 residues. The CDR3 region has the DNA TGTGCCAGCAGCTTAACGCGTCTAGCGGAGGGGAATGAGCAGTTCTTC. It specifies CASSLTRLAEGNEQFF.

This chain joins TRBV7-2 and TRBJ2-1, with 12 nucleotides matching TRBD2. Germline CDR1 is SGHTA and CDR2 is FQGNSA. The CDR3 contains 15 residues. Trimming removed 5 bases from V and 7 bases from J; junction bases left unmatched: 6. CDR3 protein: CASSTTSGGINEQFF. The CDR3 DNA follows: TGTGCCAGCAGCACGACTAGCGGGGGAATAAATGAGCAGTTCTTC.